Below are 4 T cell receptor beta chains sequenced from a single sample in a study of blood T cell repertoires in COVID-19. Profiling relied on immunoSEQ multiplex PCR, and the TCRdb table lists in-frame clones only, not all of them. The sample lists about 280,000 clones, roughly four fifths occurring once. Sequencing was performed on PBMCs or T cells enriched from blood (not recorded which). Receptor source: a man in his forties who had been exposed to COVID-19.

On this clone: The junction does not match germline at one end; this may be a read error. Here the CDR3 reads CASAVLSHF. CDR3 sequence (DNA): TGTGCCAGCGCGGTCCTCAGCCACTTC. The gene calls are TRBV9 and TRBJ2-4; D is ambiguous. Germline CDR1 and CDR2: SGDLS and YYNGEE. The CDR3 runs 9 residues.

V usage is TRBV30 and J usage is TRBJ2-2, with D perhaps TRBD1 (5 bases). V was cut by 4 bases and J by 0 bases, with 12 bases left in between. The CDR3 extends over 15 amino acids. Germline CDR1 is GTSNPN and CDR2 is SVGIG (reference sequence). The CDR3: CAWTSGWANTGELFF. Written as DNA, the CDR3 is TGTGCCTGGACCTCAGGGTGGGCGAACACCGGGGAGCTGTTTTTT.

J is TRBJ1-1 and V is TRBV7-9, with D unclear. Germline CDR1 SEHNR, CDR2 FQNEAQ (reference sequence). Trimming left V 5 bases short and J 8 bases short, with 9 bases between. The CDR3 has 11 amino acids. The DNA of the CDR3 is TGTGCCAGCAGCCGAGCTGTCGAAGCTTTCTTT. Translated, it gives CASSRAVEAFF.

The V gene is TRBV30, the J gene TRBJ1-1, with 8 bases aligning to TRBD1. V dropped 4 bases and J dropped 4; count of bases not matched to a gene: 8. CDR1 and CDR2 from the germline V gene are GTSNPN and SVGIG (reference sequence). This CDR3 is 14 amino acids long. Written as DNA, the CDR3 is TGTGCCTGGAATTTGGGACAGGTCGGCACTGAAGCTTTCTTT. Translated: CAWNLGQVGTEAFF.